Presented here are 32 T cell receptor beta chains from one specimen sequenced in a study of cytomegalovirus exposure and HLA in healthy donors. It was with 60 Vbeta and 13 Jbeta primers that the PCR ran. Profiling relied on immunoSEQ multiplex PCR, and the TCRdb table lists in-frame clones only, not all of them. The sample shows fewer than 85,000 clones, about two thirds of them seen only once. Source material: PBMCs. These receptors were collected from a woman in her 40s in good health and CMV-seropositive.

CDR3 region: CASSSSPQGRDTQYF. CDR3 DNA sequence: TGTGCCAGCTCCTCTTCCCCCCAGGGGCGGGATACGCAGTATTTT. The rearrangement uses TRBV6-1 and TRBJ2-3, with D perhaps TRBD1 (6 bases). The V end lost 8 bases, the J end lost 6 bases, and 21 bases lay between the germline ends. Germline-derived CDR1 and CDR2 are MNHNS and SASEGT. The CDR3 sequence is 15 residues long.

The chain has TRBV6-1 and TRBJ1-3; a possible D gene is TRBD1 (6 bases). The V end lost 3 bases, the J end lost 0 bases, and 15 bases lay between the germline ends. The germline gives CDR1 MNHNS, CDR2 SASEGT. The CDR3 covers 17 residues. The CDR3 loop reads CASSEGRLGGSGNTIYF. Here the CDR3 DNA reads TGTGCCAGCAGTGAGGGGCGGCTAGGGGGCTCTGGAAACACCATATATTTT.

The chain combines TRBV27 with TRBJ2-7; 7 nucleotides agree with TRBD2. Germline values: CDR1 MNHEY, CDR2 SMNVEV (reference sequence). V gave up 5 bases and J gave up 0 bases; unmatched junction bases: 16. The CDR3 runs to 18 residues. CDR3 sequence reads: CASSHQGISGVSSYEQYF. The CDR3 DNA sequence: TGTGCCAGCAGTCATCAGGGCATAAGCGGGGTTAGCTCCTACGAGCAGTACTTC.

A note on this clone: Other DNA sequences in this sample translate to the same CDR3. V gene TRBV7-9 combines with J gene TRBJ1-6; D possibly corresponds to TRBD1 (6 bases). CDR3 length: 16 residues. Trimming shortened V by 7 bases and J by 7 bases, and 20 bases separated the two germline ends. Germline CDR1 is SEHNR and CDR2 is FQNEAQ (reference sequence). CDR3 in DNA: TGTGCCAGCACCTTCAGCAGGGGTATAGACAATTCACCCCTCCACTTT. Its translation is CASTFSRGIDNSPLHF. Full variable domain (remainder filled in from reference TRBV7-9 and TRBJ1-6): DTGVSQNPRHKITKRGQNVTFRCDPISEHNRLYWYRQTLGQGPEFLTYFQNEAQLEKSRLLSDRFSAERPKGSFSTLEIQRTEQGDSAMYLCASTFSRGIDNSPLHFGNGTRLTVT.

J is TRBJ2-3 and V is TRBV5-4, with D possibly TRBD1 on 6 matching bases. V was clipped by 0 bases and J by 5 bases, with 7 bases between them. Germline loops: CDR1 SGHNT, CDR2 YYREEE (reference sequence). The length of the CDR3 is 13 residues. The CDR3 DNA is TGTGCCAGCAGCTTGGTCAGGGGAGATACGCAGTATTTT. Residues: CASSLVRGDTQYF. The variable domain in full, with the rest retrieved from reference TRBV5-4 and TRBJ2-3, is ETGVTQSPTHLIKTRGQQVTLRCSSQSGHNTVSWYQQALGQGPQFIFQYYREEENGRGNFPPRFSGLQFPNYSSELNVNALELDDSALYLCASSLVRGDTQYFGPGTRLTVL.

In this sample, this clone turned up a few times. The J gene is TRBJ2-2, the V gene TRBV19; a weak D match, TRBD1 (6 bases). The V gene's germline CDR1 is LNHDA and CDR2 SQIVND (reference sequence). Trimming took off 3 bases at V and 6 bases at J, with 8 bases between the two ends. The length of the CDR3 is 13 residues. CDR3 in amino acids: CASSITGSGELFF. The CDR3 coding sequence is TGTGCCAGTAGTATCACAGGGTCCGGGGAGCTGTTTTTT.

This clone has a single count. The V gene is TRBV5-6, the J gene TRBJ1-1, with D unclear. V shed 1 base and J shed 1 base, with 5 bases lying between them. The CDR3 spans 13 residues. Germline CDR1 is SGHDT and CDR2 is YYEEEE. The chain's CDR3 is CASSLRENTEAFF. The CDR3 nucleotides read TGTGCCAGCAGCTTGCGGGAGAACACTGAAGCTTTCTTT.

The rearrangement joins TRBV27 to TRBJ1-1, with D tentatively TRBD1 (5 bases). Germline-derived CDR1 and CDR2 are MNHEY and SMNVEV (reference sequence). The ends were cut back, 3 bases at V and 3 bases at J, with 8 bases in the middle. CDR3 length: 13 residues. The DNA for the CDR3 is TGTGCCAGCAGTTTTGCCAGGGACACTGAAGCTTTCTTT. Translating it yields CASSFARDTEAFF.

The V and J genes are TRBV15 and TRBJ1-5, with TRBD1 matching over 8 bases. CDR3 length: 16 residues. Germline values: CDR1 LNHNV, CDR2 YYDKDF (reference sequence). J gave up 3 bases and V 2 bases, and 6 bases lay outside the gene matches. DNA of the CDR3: TGTGCCACCAGCAGAACCTCGGGACAGGACAATCAGCCCCAGCATTTT. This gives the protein CATSRTSGQDNQPQHF. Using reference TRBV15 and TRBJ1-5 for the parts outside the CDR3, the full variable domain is DAMVIQNPRYQVTQFGKPVTLSCSQTLNHNVMYWYQQKSSQAPKLLFHYYDKDFNNEADTPDNFQSRRPNTSFCFLDIRSPGLGDTAMYLCATSRTSGQDNQPQHFGDGTRLSIL.

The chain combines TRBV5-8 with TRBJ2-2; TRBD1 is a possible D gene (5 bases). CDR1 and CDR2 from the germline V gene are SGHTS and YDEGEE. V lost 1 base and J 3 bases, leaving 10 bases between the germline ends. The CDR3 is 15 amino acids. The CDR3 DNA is TGTGCCAGCAGCTTGAGGGGCTCGGACACCGGGGAGCTGTTTTTT. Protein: CASSLRGSDTGELFF.

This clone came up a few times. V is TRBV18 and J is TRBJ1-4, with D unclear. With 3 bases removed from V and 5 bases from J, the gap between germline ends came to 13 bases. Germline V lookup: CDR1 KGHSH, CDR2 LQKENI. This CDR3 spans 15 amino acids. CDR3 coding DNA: TGTGCCAGCTCACCGTCACCTAAGAGAAATGAAAAACTGTTTTTT. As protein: CASSPSPKRNEKLFF.

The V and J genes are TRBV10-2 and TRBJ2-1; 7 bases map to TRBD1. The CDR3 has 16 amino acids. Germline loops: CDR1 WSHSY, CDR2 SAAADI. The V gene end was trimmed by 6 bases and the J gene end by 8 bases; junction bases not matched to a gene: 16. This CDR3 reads CASSRDRAEGLHEQFF. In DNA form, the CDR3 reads TGCGCCAGCAGCCGAGACAGGGCGGAAGGTCTACATGAGCAGTTCTTC.

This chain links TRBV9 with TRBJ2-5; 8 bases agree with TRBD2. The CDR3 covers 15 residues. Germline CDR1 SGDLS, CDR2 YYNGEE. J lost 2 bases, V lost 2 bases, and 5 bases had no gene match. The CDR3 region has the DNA TGTGCCAGCAGCGTCGCCGGGGGGGTTCAAGAGACCCAGTACTTC. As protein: CASSVAGGVQETQYF. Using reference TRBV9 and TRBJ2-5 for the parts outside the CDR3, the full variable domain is DSGVTQTPKHLITATGQRVTLRCSPRSGDLSVYWYQQSLDQGLQFLIQYYNGEERAKGNILERFSAQQFPDLHSELNLSSLELGDSALYFCASSVAGGVQETQYFGPGTRLLVL.

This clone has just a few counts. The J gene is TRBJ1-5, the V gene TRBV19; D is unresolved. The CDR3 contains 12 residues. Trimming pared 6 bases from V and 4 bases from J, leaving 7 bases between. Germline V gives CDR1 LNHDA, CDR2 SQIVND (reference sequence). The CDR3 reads CASSPSNQPQHF. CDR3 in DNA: TGTGCCAGTAGCCCTTCGAATCAGCCCCAGCATTTT.

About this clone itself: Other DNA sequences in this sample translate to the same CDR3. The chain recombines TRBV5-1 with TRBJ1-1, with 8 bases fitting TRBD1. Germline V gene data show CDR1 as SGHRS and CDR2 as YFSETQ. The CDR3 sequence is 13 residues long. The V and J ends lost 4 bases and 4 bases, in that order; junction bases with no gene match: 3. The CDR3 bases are TGCGCCAGCAGCCGCACAGGGGGCACTGAAGCTTTCTTT. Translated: CASSRTGGTEAFF.

The CDR3 loop reads CASSLTLLAGSNNEQFF. Written as DNA, the CDR3 is TGTGCCAGCAGCTTGACGTTGCTAGCGGGGAGTAACAATGAGCAGTTCTTC. The V call is TRBV5-5, the J call TRBJ2-1, with TRBD2 matching over 9 bases. The CDR3 extends over 17 amino acids. The V gene end was trimmed by 1 base and the J gene end by 5 bases; junction bases not matched to a gene: 10. Per germline, CDR1 SGHKS and CDR2 YYEKEE (reference sequence).

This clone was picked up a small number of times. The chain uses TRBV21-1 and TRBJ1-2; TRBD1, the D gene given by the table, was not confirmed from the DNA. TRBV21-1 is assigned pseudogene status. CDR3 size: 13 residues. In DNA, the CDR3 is TGTGCCAGCAGCAAAACAGCTAACTATGGCTACACCTTC. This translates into CASSKTANYGYTF.

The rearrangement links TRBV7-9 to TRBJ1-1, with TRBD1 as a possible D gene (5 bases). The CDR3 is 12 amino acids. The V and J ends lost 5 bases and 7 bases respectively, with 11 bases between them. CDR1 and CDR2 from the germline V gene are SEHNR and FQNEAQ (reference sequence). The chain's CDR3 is CASSQGYGEAFF. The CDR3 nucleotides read TGTGCCAGCAGCCAGGGATATGGTGAAGCTTTCTTT.

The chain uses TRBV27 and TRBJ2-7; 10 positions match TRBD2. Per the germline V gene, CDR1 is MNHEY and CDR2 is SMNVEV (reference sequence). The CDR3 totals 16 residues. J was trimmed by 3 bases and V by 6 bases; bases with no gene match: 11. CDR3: CASSPSSGGIIYEQYF. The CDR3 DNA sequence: TGTGCCAGCAGCCCATCTAGCGGGGGTATTATCTACGAGCAGTACTTC.

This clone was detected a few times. The CDR3 here is CASSPRTAYGYTF. DNA for the CDR3: TGTGCCAGCAGCCCGAGGACAGCCTATGGCTACACCTTC. The genes are TRBV5-6 and TRBJ1-2; tentatively, D is TRBD1 (6 bases). The CDR3 sequence is 13 residues long. Germline lookup yields CDR1 SGHDT and CDR2 YYEEEE. V dropped 4 bases and J dropped 4 bases, with 11 bases sitting between them.

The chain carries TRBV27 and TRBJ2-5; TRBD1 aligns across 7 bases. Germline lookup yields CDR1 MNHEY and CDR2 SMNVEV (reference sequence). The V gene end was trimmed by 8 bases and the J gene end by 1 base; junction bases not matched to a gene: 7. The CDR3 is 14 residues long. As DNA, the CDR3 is TGTGCCAGCGGACTCGGACAGGTCCAAGAGACCCAGTACTTC. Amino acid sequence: CASGLGQVQETQYF.

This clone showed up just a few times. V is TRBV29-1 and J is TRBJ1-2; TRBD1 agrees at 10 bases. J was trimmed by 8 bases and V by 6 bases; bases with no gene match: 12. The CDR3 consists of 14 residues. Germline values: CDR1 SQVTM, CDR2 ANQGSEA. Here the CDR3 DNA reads TGCAGCGTGGGTGTGACAGGGGGCGCTGAGGGCTACACCTTC. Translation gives CSVGVTGGAEGYTF.

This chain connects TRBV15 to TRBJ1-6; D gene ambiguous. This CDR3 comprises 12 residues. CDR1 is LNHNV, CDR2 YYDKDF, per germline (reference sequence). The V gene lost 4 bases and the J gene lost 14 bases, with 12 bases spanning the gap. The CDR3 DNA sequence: TGTGCCACCAGCACCTCTTCGGAGTCCCTCCACTTT. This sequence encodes CATSTSSESLHF.

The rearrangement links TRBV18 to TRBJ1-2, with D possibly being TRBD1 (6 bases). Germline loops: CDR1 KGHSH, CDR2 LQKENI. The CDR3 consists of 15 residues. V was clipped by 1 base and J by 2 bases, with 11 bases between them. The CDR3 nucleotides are TGTGCCAGCTCACCACGAACAGGGTACAACTATGGCTACACCTTC. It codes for CASSPRTGYNYGYTF. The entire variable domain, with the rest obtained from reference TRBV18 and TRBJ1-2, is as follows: NAGVMQNPRHLVRRRGQEARLRCSPMKGHSHVYWYRQLPEEGLKFMVYLQKENIIDESGMPKERFSAEFPKEGPSILRIQQVVRGDSAAYFCASSPRTGYNYGYTFGSGTRLTVV.

The CDR3 loop reads CASSPDISLGKYF. The CDR3 DNA follows: TGTGCCAGCAGTCCTGACATAAGCCTCGGCAAGTACTTC. The chain links TRBV6-5 to TRBJ2-4; D remains unclear. Between the trimmed V and J ends, which lost 5 bases and 14 bases, there was a span of 19 bases. CDR1 is MNHEY, CDR2 SVGAGI, per germline. The CDR3 spans 13 residues.

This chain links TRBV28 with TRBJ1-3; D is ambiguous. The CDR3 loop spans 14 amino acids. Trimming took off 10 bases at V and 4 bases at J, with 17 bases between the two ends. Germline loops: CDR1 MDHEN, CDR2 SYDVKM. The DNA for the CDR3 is TGTGCCATCTCCTCTGGAGGACCCGGAAACACCATATATTTT. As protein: CAISSGGPGNTIYF.

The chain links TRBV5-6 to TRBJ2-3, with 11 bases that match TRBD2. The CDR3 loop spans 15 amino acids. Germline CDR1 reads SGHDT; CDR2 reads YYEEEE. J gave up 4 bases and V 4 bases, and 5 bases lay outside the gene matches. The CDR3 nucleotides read TGTGCCAGCAGCCATCTAGCGGGGGGTCCAGATACGCAGTATTTT. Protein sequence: CASSHLAGGPDTQYF.

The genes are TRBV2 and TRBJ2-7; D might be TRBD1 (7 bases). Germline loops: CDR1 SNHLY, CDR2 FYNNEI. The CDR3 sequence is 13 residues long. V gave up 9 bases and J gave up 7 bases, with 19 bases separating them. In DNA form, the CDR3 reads TGTGCCAGAGGGGGCGGGGCCTTTCAAGAGCAGTACTTC. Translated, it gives CARGGGAFQEQYF.

The CDR3 DNA is TGTGCCAGCAGCCGACAGGGGTGGTATGGCTACACCTTC. Translating it yields CASSRQGWYGYTF. The rearrangement joins TRBV7-2 to TRBJ1-2, with TRBD1 matching 8 bases. Per germline, CDR1 SGHTA and CDR2 FQGNSA. The CDR3 spans 13 residues. The V segment lost 5 bases and the J segment 5 bases; nucleotides outside the gene matches: 4.

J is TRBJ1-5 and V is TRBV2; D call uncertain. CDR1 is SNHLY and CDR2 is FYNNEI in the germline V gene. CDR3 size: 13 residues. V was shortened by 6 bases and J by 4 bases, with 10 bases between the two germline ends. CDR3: CASSFSRNQPQHF. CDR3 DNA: TGTGCCAGCAGCTTTTCCAGAAATCAGCCCCAGCATTTT.

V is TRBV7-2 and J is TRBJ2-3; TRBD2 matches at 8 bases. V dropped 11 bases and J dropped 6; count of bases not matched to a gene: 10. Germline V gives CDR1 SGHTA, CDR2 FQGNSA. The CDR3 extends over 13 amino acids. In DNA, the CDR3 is TGTGCCCGTCGGGAGGGCACGGCGGATACGCAGTATTTT. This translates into CARREGTADTQYF.

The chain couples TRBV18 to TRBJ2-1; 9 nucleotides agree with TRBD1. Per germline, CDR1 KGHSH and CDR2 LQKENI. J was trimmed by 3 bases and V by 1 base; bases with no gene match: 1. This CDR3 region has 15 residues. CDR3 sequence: CASSPRDRDYNEQFF. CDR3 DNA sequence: TGTGCCAGCTCACCACGGGACAGGGACTACAATGAGCAGTTCTTC.